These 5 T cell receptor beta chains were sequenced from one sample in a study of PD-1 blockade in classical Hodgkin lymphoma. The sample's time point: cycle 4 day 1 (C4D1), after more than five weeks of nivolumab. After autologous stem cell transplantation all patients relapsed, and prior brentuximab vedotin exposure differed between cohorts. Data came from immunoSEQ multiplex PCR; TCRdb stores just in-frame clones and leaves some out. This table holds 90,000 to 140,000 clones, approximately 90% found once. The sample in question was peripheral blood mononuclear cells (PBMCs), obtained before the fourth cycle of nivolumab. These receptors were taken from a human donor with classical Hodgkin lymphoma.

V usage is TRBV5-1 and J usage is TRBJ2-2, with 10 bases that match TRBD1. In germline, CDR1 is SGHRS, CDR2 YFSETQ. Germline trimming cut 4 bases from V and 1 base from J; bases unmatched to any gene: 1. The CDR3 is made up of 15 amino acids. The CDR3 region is CASSGTGENTGELFF. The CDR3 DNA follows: TGCGCCAGCAGCGGGACAGGGGAGAACACCGGGGAGCTGTTTTTT.

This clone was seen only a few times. The CDR3 region is CSGTSGRLETQYF. The CDR3 DNA reads TGCAGCGGCACTAGCGGGAGGCTTGAGACCCAGTACTTC. This chain links TRBV29-1 with TRBJ2-5; 12 bases are a match to TRBD2. From germline, CDR1 is SQVTM and CDR2 ANQGSEA. This CDR3 spans 13 amino acids. Unmatched junction bases numbered 5, after V lost 7 bases and J lost 5 bases.

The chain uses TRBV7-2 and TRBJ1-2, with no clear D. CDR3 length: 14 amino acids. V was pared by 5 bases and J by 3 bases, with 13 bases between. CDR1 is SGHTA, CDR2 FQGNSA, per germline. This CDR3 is CASSPDPRDYGYTF. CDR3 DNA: TGTGCCAGCAGCCCAGATCCGCGGGACTATGGCTACACCTTC.

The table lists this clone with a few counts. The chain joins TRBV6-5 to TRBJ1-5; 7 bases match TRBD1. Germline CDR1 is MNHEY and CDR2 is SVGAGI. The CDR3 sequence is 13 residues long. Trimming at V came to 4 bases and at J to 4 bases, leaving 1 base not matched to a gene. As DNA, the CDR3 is TGTGCCAGCAGTTCACAGGGGAATCAGCCCCAGCATTTT. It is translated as CASSSQGNQPQHF.

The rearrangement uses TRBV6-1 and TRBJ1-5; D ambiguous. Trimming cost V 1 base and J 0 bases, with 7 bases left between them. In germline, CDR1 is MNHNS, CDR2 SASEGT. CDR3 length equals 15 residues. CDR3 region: CASSEEYASNQPQHF. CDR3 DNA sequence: TGTGCCAGCAGTGAAGAGTATGCTAGCAATCAGCCCCAGCATTTT.